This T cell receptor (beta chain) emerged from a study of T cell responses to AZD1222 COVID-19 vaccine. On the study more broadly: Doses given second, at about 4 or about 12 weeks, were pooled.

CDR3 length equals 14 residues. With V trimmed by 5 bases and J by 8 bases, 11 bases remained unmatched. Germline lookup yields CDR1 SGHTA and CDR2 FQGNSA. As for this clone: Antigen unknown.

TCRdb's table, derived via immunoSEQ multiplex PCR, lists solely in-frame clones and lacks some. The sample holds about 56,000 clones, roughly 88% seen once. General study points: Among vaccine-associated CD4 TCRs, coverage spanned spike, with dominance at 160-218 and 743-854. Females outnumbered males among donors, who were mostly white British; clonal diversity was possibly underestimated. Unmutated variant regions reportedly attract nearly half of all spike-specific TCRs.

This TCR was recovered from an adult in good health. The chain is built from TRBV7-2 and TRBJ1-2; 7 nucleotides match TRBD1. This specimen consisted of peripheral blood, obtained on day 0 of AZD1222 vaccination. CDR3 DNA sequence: TGTGCCAGCAGCAAAGACAGGGAAAAGAACGGCTACACCTTC. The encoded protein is CASSKDREKNGYTF.